The 27 T cell receptor beta chains below were found in one sample sequenced in a study of metastatic and nonmetastatic thyroid tumors. TCRdb re-called clones from the PCR reads using MiXCR. The top ten clones hold roughly 6.4% of a sample with approximately 20,000 clones, approximately 12% of them seen once. Every patient was untreated before thyroid surgery. The sequenced sample consisted of blood. The receptors come from a male donor with papillary thyroid cancer or a benign thyroid nodule (not recorded which). Some clones in this sample may be carry-over from other donors' samples.

This clone was observed a few times. The CDR3 DNA reads as TGTGCCAGCAAGGACAGGCCTTGGGAGCCCCAGCATTTT. Translated, it gives CASKDRPWEPQHF. J is TRBJ1-5 and V is TRBV28; 7 bases line up with TRBD1. CDR3 length: 13 residues. Looked up from germline, CDR1 is MDHEN and CDR2 is SYDVKM. Trimming took 7 bases from V and 8 from J; bases not matched to a gene: 8.

This clone was seen at least ten times. The chain uses TRBV28 and TRBJ1-5; TRBD1 matches at 7 bases. V gave up 2 bases and J gave up 6 bases; unmatched junction bases: 7. The CDR3 loop spans 15 amino acids. Germline loops: CDR1 MDHEN, CDR2 SYDVKM. The CDR3 protein is CASSLGTVNFQPQHF. CDR3 in DNA: TGTGCCAGCAGTTTAGGGACAGTAAATTTTCAGCCCCAGCATTTT.

Many counts were recorded for this clone. This sequence joins TRBV7-3 and TRBJ1-4, with D possibly being TRBD1 (5 bases). Germline V gene lookup returns CDR1 SGHTA and CDR2 FQGTGA. CDR3 length equals 16 residues. The V gene lost 0 bases and the J gene lost 0 bases, with 8 bases spanning the gap. The CDR3 region has the DNA TGTGCCAGCAGCTTAACGGGGCGTGCAACTAATGAAAAACTGTTTTTT. Protein sequence: CASSLTGRATNEKLFF.

The sample holds many counts of this clone. The chain links TRBV9 to TRBJ1-6; the match to TRBD1 covers 11 bases. Germline assignment: CDR1 SGDLS and CDR2 YYNGEE. Trimming removed 0 bases from V and 13 bases from J; junction bases left unmatched: 6. This CDR3 is built from 15 residues. This chain's CDR3 is CASSVGGQGVGPLHF. For the CDR3, the DNA is TGTGCCAGCAGCGTAGGGGGACAGGGGGTCGGCCCCCTCCACTTT.

In this sample, this clone turned up a few times. This chain connects TRBV6-6 to TRBJ2-5, with D tentatively TRBD2 (7 bases). The CDR3 consists of 16 residues. Trimming cost V 0 bases and J 5 bases, with 16 bases left between them. From germline, CDR1 is MNHNY and CDR2 SVGAGI (reference sequence). CDR3: CASSYSIWGGPETQYF. The CDR3 region has the DNA TGTGCCAGCAGTTACTCGATATGGGGGGGGCCGGAGACCCAGTACTTC.

This sequence joins TRBV6-1 and TRBJ1-2, with 7 bases lining up with TRBD1. The CDR3 loop spans 15 amino acids. Trimming removed 7 bases from V and 3 bases from J; junction bases left unmatched: 11. Germline assignment: CDR1 MNHNS and CDR2 SASEGT. In nucleotides, the CDR3 is TGTGCCAGCACGGAAGGGTCAGGGGGGTACTATGGCTACACCTTC. The encoded protein is CASTEGSGGYYGYTF.

About this clone: Its ends do not fully match the called genes, so a read error is possible. The V gene is TRBV7-7, the J gene TRBJ2-1, with D possibly matching TRBD2 (5 bases). The CDR3 totals 14 residues. In germline, CDR1 is SSHAT, CDR2 FNYEAQ (reference sequence). This chain's CDR3 is CASSLPRGVTEQFF. The CDR3 nucleotides are TGTGCTAGCAGCTTGCCCCGGGGAGTTACTGAGCAGTTCTTC.

This clone was picked up many times. The V call is TRBV3-1, the J call TRBJ1-3; D gene ambiguous. Germline CDR1 reads LGHDT; CDR2 reads YNNKEL (reference sequence). The V end lost 1 base, the J end lost 0 bases, and 13 bases lay between the germline ends. This CDR3 has 17 residues. The CDR3 DNA sequence: TGTGCCAGCAGCCAAGTCCTAAATAAGCCCTCTGGAAACACCATATATTTT. Amino acid sequence: CASSQVLNKPSGNTIYF. The variable domain in full, with the rest retrieved from reference TRBV3-1 and TRBJ1-3, is DTAVSQTPKYLVTQMGNDKSIKCEQNLGHDTMYWYKQDSKKFLKIMFSYNNKELIINETVPNRFSPKSPDKAHLNLHINSLELGDSAVYFCASSQVLNKPSGNTIYFGEGSWLTVV.

The gene calls are TRBV5-1 and TRBJ2-2, with 11 bases aligning to TRBD1. Germline V lookup: CDR1 SGHRS, CDR2 YFSETQ. This CDR3 comprises 17 residues. Trimming cost V 4 bases and J 6 bases; bases outside gene matches: 11. The CDR3 loop is CASSLQQPGQGAGELFF. The CDR3 DNA sequence: TGCGCCAGCAGCCTCCAACAACCGGGACAGGGGGCCGGGGAGCTGTTTTTT.

The CDR3 nucleotides are TGTGCCAGCAGCAAAGGGGGGTCGTCCTACGAGCAGTACTTC. It yields the protein CASSKGGSSYEQYF. The chain recombines TRBV11-3 with TRBJ2-7; either TRBD1 or TRBD2 may supply D (6 bases each). Germline CDR1 reads SGHNT; CDR2 reads YENEEA. CDR3 length: 14 amino acids. V was shortened by 5 bases and J by 1 base, with 12 bases between the two germline ends.

This clone was counted ten times or more. The chain couples TRBV6-5 to TRBJ1-4; no clear D gene. Germline CDR1 reads MNHEY; CDR2 reads SVGAGI. This CDR3 comprises 14 residues. V lost 2 bases and J lost 5, with 9 bases in between. CDR3 nucleotide sequence: TGTGCCAGCAGTTACCTGGGCGCGAATGAAAAACTGTTTTTT. This codes for CASSYLGANEKLFF.

This clone has just one count. The chain is built from TRBV5-6 and TRBJ2-7; D uncertain. This CDR3 is built from 13 residues. Germline V gene lookup returns CDR1 SGHDT and CDR2 YYEEEE. The ends were cut back, 0 bases at V and 6 bases at J, with 10 bases in the middle. The CDR3 DNA sequence: TGTGCCAGCAGCTTGGCCGGCGGATTCGAGCAGTACTTC. Its translation is CASSLAGGFEQYF.

The chain is built from TRBV5-1 and TRBJ2-7, with D tentatively TRBD1 (6 bases). Deletions cut 0 bases from V and 7 bases from J, with 17 bases between. Germline V gene data show CDR1 as SGHRS and CDR2 as YFSETQ. This CDR3 spans 15 amino acids. The CDR3 bases are TGCGCCAGCAGCTTGGGCCCTTCAGGGGTAGGTGAGCAGTACTTC. Translated: CASSLGPSGVGEQYF.

This clone was picked up many times. This rearrangement joins TRBV27 to TRBJ2-4; D is unclear. Trimming pared 2 bases from V and 0 bases from J, leaving 5 bases between. Germline V gives CDR1 MNHEY, CDR2 SMNVEV (reference sequence). CDR3 size: 14 residues. The CDR3 region is CASSLGLAKNIQYF. The CDR3 DNA reads TGTGCCAGCAGTTTAGGCCTAGCCAAAAACATTCAGTACTTC.

By proportion, this clone is medium-sized. The chain joins TRBV6-5 to TRBJ2-2, with a possible D match to TRBD1 (5 bases). V was trimmed by 2 bases and J by 5 bases, leaving 12 bases between them. CDR1 is MNHEY, CDR2 SVGAGI, per germline. This CDR3 is built from 15 residues. The CDR3 reads CASSYLPDRTGELFF. DNA of the CDR3: TGTGCCAGCAGTTACCTGCCTGACAGAACCGGGGAGCTGTTTTTT.

By sample fraction, this clone is medium-sized. This CDR3 is also generated by other DNA sequences in the sample. The V call is TRBV15, the J call TRBJ2-2; D is ambiguous. This CDR3 is built from 12 residues. Trimming took 3 bases from V and 6 from J, leaving 5 bases between them. Germline CDR1 LNHNV, CDR2 YYDKDF (reference sequence). CDR3 loop: CATSRPPGELFF. In nucleotides, the CDR3 is TGTGCCACCAGCAGGCCACCCGGGGAGCTGTTTTTT.

This clone is judged medium-sized (0.01 to 0.1%). The rearrangement links TRBV6-1 to TRBJ2-7; a weak D match, TRBD2 (6 bases). Germline values: CDR1 MNHNS, CDR2 SASEGT. The CDR3 is made up of 12 amino acids. V dropped 8 bases and J dropped 2 bases, with 10 bases sitting between them. CDR3 sequence: CASGEVTYEQYF. CDR3 sequence (DNA): TGTGCCAGCGGGGAGGTAACCTACGAGCAGTACTTC.

In its sample, this clone was seen many times. This chain connects TRBV19 to TRBJ1-3; D is unclear. V was pared by 7 bases and J by 0 bases, with 10 bases between. The germline V gene encodes CDR1 LNHDA and CDR2 SQIVND (reference sequence). The CDR3 has 14 amino acids. The CDR3 loop is CASTGVHSGNTIYF. The CDR3 DNA reads TGTGCCAGTACCGGGGTCCACTCTGGAAACACCATATATTTT.

This clone has only a few counts. The chain is built from TRBV15 and TRBJ1-2, with 8 bases matching TRBD1. The CDR3 has 17 amino acids. Germline values: CDR1 LNHNV, CDR2 YYDKDF (reference sequence). Trimming removed 7 bases from V and 0 bases from J; junction bases left unmatched: 13. CDR3 sequence reads: CATTDRGYLGANYGYTF. The CDR3 nucleotides are TGTGCCACCACCGACAGGGGCTACCTAGGAGCTAACTATGGCTACACCTTC.

For this clone: One junction end disagrees with the germline gene, perhaps due to a read error. The chain is built from TRBV19 and TRBJ2-2; the D call may be TRBD1 or TRBD2 (6 bases each). The length of the CDR3 is 11 residues. Germline-derived CDR1 and CDR2 are LNHDA and SQIVND (reference sequence). In DNA form, the CDR3 reads TGTGCCGGTAGTGACAGGAGGGAGCTGTTCTTT. It translates to CAGSDRRELFF.

The table lists this clone with many counts. CDR3: CSARDPSGSYTGELFF. The CDR3 DNA is TGCAGTGCTAGAGACCCCAGCGGGTCCTACACCGGGGAGCTGTTTTTT. The rearrangement links TRBV20-1 to TRBJ2-2, with D perhaps matching TRBD2 (6 bases). V lost 0 bases to trimming and J lost 3 bases, with 14 bases between them. Germline CDR1 is DFQATT and CDR2 is SNEGSKA (reference sequence). CDR3 length: 16 amino acids.

This clone appeared many times. This sequence joins TRBV7-9 and TRBJ1-1; no definite D call. Trimming left V 6 bases short and J 4 bases short, with 15 bases between. This CDR3 is built from 14 residues. Germline values: CDR1 SEHNR, CDR2 FQNEAQ (reference sequence). The CDR3 sequence: CASRSSTKGTEAFF. Here the CDR3 DNA reads TGTGCCAGCAGGAGCTCCACAAAGGGCACTGAAGCTTTCTTT.

V and J are TRBV12-3 or TRBV12-4 and TRBJ1-1; 10 bases map to TRBD1. The CDR3 is made up of 15 amino acids. J gave up 3 bases and V 5 bases, and 6 bases lay outside the gene matches. The DNA of the CDR3 is TGTGCCAGCAGTCAGACAGGGGGCTTGGACACTGAAGCTTTCTTT. The encoded protein is CASSQTGGLDTEAFF.

This clone occurred many times. The chain couples TRBV7-9 to TRBJ2-1; possibly TRBD2 for D (5 bases). The CDR3 spans 14 residues. Germline loops: CDR1 SEHNR, CDR2 FQNEAQ (reference sequence). Trimming took off 3 bases at V and 9 bases at J, with 15 bases between the two ends. The CDR3 DNA sequence: TGTGCCAGCAGCTTCGCCTCGCCCAGCGGTGAGCAGTTCTTC. It is translated as CASSFASPSGEQFF.

Note on this clone: One end of the junction fails to match germline, which may point to a read error. This sequence joins TRBV5-6 and TRBJ2-4; D is perhaps TRBD1 (5 bases). Germline V gene data show CDR1 as SGHDT and CDR2 as YYEEEE. The CDR3 covers 16 residues. CDR3 residues: CAGSLLGVEAKNIQYF. The CDR3 coding sequence is TGTGCCGGCAGCTTGTTAGGGGTGGAAGCCAAAAACATTCAGTACTTC.

By frequency in the sample, this clone is medium-sized. Other DNA variants within this sample encode the same CDR3. V is TRBV19 and J is TRBJ2-1, with D possibly TRBD1 on 5 matching bases. The CDR3 sequence is 15 residues long. Per the germline V gene, CDR1 is LNHDA and CDR2 is SQIVND (reference sequence). V lost 6 bases to trimming and J lost 7 bases, with 19 bases between them. The CDR3: CASRIQGVSLNEQFF. The CDR3 nucleotides read TGTGCCAGTAGGATCCAGGGTGTTAGTTTGAATGAGCAGTTCTTC.

By sample share, this clone is medium-sized. This rearrangement joins TRBV12-3 or TRBV12-4 to TRBJ1-5; TRBD1 is a possible D gene (6 bases). V shed 8 bases and J shed 3 bases, with 14 bases lying between them. The CDR3 consists of 14 residues. CDR3 sequence (DNA): TGTGCCAGCTCCGGACAGCACAACAATCAGCCCCAGCATTTT. It translates to CASSGQHNNQPQHF.